This TCR beta chain is from a study of shared clonotypes between healthy human individuals. General study points: Naive subsets generally had larger estimated richness than memory subsets. Few donors limited the genetic and exposure-history diversity represented.

V shed 4 bases, J shed 8 bases, and the junction held 9 bases outside the gene matches. The CDR3 sequence is 15 residues long. Germline CDR1 SEHNR, CDR2 FQNEAQ (reference sequence). The authors loaded around 220 ng DNA, about 30,000 T cell genomes, into sorted-subset replicate PCRs. Method: immunoSEQ multiplex PCR; TCRdb's copy keeps in-frame clones and lacks some. Of roughly 2,000,000 clones in the sample, roughly 95% are singletons; the top ten hold more than 1.5%. With regard to this clone: Its antigen is unknown.

In the naive CD8 group, cells lacked CD45RO and were positively selected for CCR7, so terminally differentiated effector memory CD45RA+ cells were left out. This receptor was taken from a young man in good health. Some clones in this sample may be carry-over from other donors' samples. Material for sequencing was naive CD8+ T cells from PBMCs. The rearrangement joins TRBV7-9 to TRBJ2-1; 9 positions agree with TRBD1. The CDR3: CASSSRDRVRDEQFF. The CDR3 nucleotides read TGTGCCAGCAGCTCCCGGGACAGGGTTCGCGATGAGCAGTTCTTC. Using reference TRBV7-9 and TRBJ2-1 for the parts outside the CDR3, the full variable domain is DTGVSQNPRHKITKRGQNVTFRCDPISEHNRLYWYRQTLGQGPEFLTYFQNEAQLEKSRLLSDRFSAERPKGSFSTLEIQRTEQGDSAMYLCASSSRDRVRDEQFFGPGTRLTVL.